This T cell receptor (beta chain) was identified in a study of identical twins. TCRdb ran MiXCR on the 5' RACE reads and lists one entry per CDR3 protein. The sample lists 1.5 million to 2 million distinct CDR3 sequences; about 30% were seen once. The CDR3 extends over 14 amino acids. Per germline, CDR1 MNHEY and CDR2 SVGAGI. V shed 7 bases, J shed 5 bases, and the junction held 7 bases outside the gene matches. The chain employs TRBV6-5 and TRBJ2-1, with 8 bases aligning to TRBD2. The sequenced sample was cord blood. The receptor comes from a newborn girl in good health. The CDR3 DNA sequence: TGTGCCAGCACCAGGACTAGCTTCGACAATGAGCAGTTCTTC. Translating gives CASTRTSFDNEQFF.